The 17 T cell receptor beta chains given below trace back to one sample, sequenced in a study of T cell responses to AZD1222 COVID-19 vaccine. Sequencing was performed with immunoSEQ multiplex PCR; in TCRdb, only in-frame clones are kept and a portion is missing. The data contain about 170,000 clones, around 87% of them singletons. The sequences come from peripheral blood, collected on day 0 of AZD1222 vaccination. These receptors were obtained from an adult in good health.

This clone was seen once. This sequence joins TRBV28 and TRBJ1-1; D gene ambiguous. Germline V gene data show CDR1 as MDHEN and CDR2 as SYDVKM. V gave up 3 bases and J gave up 1 base, with 9 bases separating them. The CDR3 is made up of 14 amino acids. CDR3 residues: CASSFRRWNTEAFF. The CDR3 DNA reads as TGTGCCAGCAGTTTCCGCCGATGGAACACTGAAGCTTTCTTT.

The V call is TRBV10-3, the J call TRBJ1-5; weak D call: TRBD1 (5 bases). V dropped 3 bases and J dropped 2 bases, with 8 bases sitting between them. Germline V gives CDR1 ENHRY, CDR2 SYGVKD. This CDR3 has 14 residues. Here the CDR3 DNA reads TGTGCCATCAGTGATGGGGCAGGCAATCAGCCCCAGCATTTT. It encodes CAISDGAGNQPQHF.

This chain connects TRBV5-6 to TRBJ2-3, with D possibly TRBD1 on 5 matching bases. The V and J ends lost 2 bases and 0 bases respectively, with 16 bases between them. This CDR3 spans 17 amino acids. Germline-derived CDR1 and CDR2 are SGHDT and YYEEEE. CDR3 in amino acids: CASSFKLLTASTDTQYF. The DNA of the CDR3 is TGTGCCAGCAGCTTTAAGCTCCTGACAGCTAGCACAGATACGCAGTATTTT.

The chain has TRBV2 and TRBJ2-7, with 11 bases aligning to TRBD1. Germline V lookup: CDR1 SNHLY, CDR2 FYNNEI. The ends lost 3 bases at V and 8 bases at J; junction bases unmatched: 6. The CDR3 spans 14 residues. The CDR3 loop is CASSDRTGGSKQYF. The DNA for the CDR3 is TGTGCCAGCAGTGACCGGACAGGGGGCTCCAAGCAGTACTTC.

V usage is TRBV27 and J usage is TRBJ1-2; D remains unclear. Germline lookup yields CDR1 MNHEY and CDR2 SMNVEV (reference sequence). V lost 10 bases, J lost 4 bases, and 16 bases lay in between. CDR3 length equals 13 residues. DNA of the CDR3: TGTGCCAAGGTCCAGGCAGGCGGCTATGGCTACACCTTC. The encoded protein is CAKVQAGGYGYTF.

The CDR3 here is CASSDLRDGGKLFF. The CDR3 DNA reads as TGTGCCAGCAGTGACCTGCGGGATGGGGGAAAACTGTTTTTT. This chain joins TRBV6-4 and TRBJ1-4; maybe TRBD1 (5 bases). Germline V gives CDR1 MRHNA, CDR2 SNTAGT. Trimming removed 2 bases at V and 10 bases at J, with 14 bases between. CDR3 length: 14 amino acids.

The chain combines TRBV9 with TRBJ1-3; the D gene is possibly TRBD1 (6 bases). The V gene lost 2 bases and the J gene lost 1 base, with 10 bases spanning the gap. Germline assignment: CDR1 SGDLS and CDR2 YYNGEE. CDR3 size: 15 residues. The CDR3 coding sequence is TGTGCCAGCAGCGTCGGGACAATTTCTGGAAACACCATATATTTT. The encoded protein is CASSVGTISGNTIYF.

This clone was observed once. The chain links TRBV18 to TRBJ1-1; TRBD1 aligns across 7 bases. The germline gives CDR1 KGHSH, CDR2 LQKENI. CDR3 length equals 14 residues. The J segment lost 1 base and the V segment lost 6 bases, leaving 5 bases of the junction unmatched. CDR3 residues: CASSQQGSNTEAFF. DNA of the CDR3: TGTGCCAGCTCTCAACAGGGGTCGAACACTGAAGCTTTCTTT.

The chain joins TRBV27 to TRBJ1-5; a possible D gene is TRBD1 (5 bases). Trimming removed 4 bases from V and 4 bases from J, with 20 bases in between. Germline CDR1 and CDR2: MNHEY and SMNVEV (reference sequence). The CDR3 sequence is 17 residues long. This chain's CDR3 is CASSSWFGGLGNQPQHF. The CDR3 region has the DNA TGTGCCAGCAGTTCGTGGTTCGGGGGATTGGGGAATCAGCCCCAGCATTTT.

The chain has TRBV5-8 and TRBJ2-7; D might be TRBD1 or TRBD2, each matching 5 bases. Germline V gene sequence: CDR1 SGHTS, CDR2 YDEGEE. There are 15 residues in the CDR3. With 3 bases removed from V and 2 bases from J, the gap between germline ends came to 15 bases. CDR3 protein: CASSSGRIIPYEQYF. In DNA, the CDR3 is TGTGCCAGCAGCTCGGGACGGATCATTCCCTACGAGCAGTACTTC.

This clone came up a few times. The chain links TRBV29-1 to TRBJ1-2; the match to TRBD1 covers 7 bases. The CDR3 totals 16 residues. Germline V gene data show CDR1 as SQVTM and CDR2 as ANQGSEA. Trimming at V came to 6 bases and at J to 1 base, leaving 14 bases not matched to a gene. The DNA for the CDR3 is TGCAGCGTCGACCCGCCTAACAGGGGCTATAACTATGGCTACACCTTC. Translated, it gives CSVDPPNRGYNYGYTF.

This chain connects TRBV29-1 to TRBJ1-1; no firm D call. In germline, CDR1 is SQVTM, CDR2 ANQGSEA. V shed 6 bases and J shed 4 bases, with 12 bases lying between them. There are 12 residues in the CDR3. CDR3 loop: CSVAAGFTEAFF. The CDR3, as DNA: TGCAGCGTGGCGGCGGGGTTCACTGAAGCTTTCTTT.

This clone was counted between two and nine times. The V and J genes are TRBV18 and TRBJ2-7, with 8 bases identical to TRBD1. The germline V gene encodes CDR1 KGHSH and CDR2 LQKENI. The length of the CDR3 is 17 residues. Unmatched junction bases numbered 13, after V lost 2 bases and J lost 4 bases. CDR3 DNA: TGTGCCAGCTCACCAGCGCGAGGATCAGGGGGCACTTACGAGCAGTACTTC. Its translation is CASSPARGSGGTYEQYF.

This clone was found once. The chain recombines TRBV6-5 with TRBJ2-7; D gene ambiguous. V lost 4 bases to trimming and J lost 5 bases, with 15 bases between them. Germline V CDR1 and CDR2: MNHEY, SVGAGI. This CDR3 comprises 14 residues. The CDR3 loop reads CASSWTATSHEQYF. CDR3 DNA: TGTGCCAGCAGTTGGACGGCAACGTCCCACGAGCAGTACTTC.

The chain links TRBV7-8 to TRBJ2-1, with D perhaps matching TRBD2 (5 bases). Trimming stripped 3 bases from V and 0 bases from J, with 15 bases between. Germline V CDR1 and CDR2: SGHVS, FQNEAQ. The CDR3 has 17 amino acids. The CDR3 sequence: CASSLAPRGSSYNEQFF. CDR3 DNA sequence: TGTGCCAGCAGCTTGGCTCCCCGAGGGAGCTCCTACAATGAGCAGTTCTTC. Full variable domain (missing parts from reference TRBV7-8 and TRBJ2-1): GAGVSQSPRYKVAKRGQDVALRCDPISGHVSLFWYQQALGQGPEFLTYFQNEAQLDKSGLPSDRFFAERPEGSVSTLKIQRTQQEDSAVYLCASSLAPRGSSYNEQFFGPGTRLTVL.

The chain couples TRBV6-6 to TRBJ1-4; the match to TRBD1 covers 9 bases. CDR1 is MNHNY and CDR2 is SVGAGI in the germline V gene (reference sequence). V gave up 2 bases and J gave up 8 bases; unmatched junction bases: 9. The CDR3 runs to 16 residues. The CDR3 coding sequence is TGTGCCAGCAGTTACAATCGGGGACAGGGCGGGGAAAAACTGTTTTTT. It translates to CASSYNRGQGGEKLFF.

This chain connects TRBV2 to TRBJ2-5, with TRBD2 matching 9 bases. V dropped 5 bases and J dropped 4; count of bases not matched to a gene: 8. This CDR3 contains 15 residues. Germline V gives CDR1 SNHLY, CDR2 FYNNEI. CDR3 residues: CASSRDSGSGETQYF. CDR3 DNA: TGTGCCAGCAGTCGGGATAGCGGGAGTGGAGAGACCCAGTACTTC.